This T cell receptor delta chain is drawn from a study of gamma-delta T cells after stem cell transplantation. TCRdb reapplied CATT to the RT-PCR reads. Of approximately 16,000 delta-chain clones listed, 9% to 9.5% are singletons. The CDR3 extends over 15 amino acids. Germline CDR1 and CDR2: GEAIGNYY and EKD. V was shortened by 0 bases and J by 11 bases, with 21 bases between the two germline ends. On this clone: The same CDR3 is also encoded by other DNA sequences in this sample.

This rearrangement joins TRDV2 to TRDJ1; D call uncertain. The sample was gamma-delta T cells. This sequence was found in a human donor. It is not recorded whose cells these are; they may come from a transplant donor. The CDR3 region has the DNA TGTGCCTGTGACACCGTGGAGGGCTTACTCGGTAACCTCATCTTT. This sequence encodes CACDTVEGLLGNLIF.